This is a list of T cell receptor beta chains from one sample in a study of T cell repertoires in cytomegalovirus infection. TCRdb recomputed calls from the reads with MiXCR, one row per CDR3 protein. Among approximately 180,000 distinct CDR3 sequences listed, approximately 19% were seen once. Sequenced input: PBMCs. The receptors were sampled from a human donor in good health (CMV status not recorded). Some clones in this sample may be carry-over from other donors' samples. Each CDR3 is given with its conserved first and last residue. D genes are given only for firm matches. Clone size is stated in some rows and not others, as once, few, many or a class when expanded.

d_call,clone_size,v_call,j_call,cdr3_aa,cdr3_nt
NA,few,TRBV7-3,TRBJ2-1,CASSSSNEQFF,TGTGCCAGCAGCTCAAGCAATGAGCAGTTCTTC
TRBD1,NA,TRBV20-1,TRBJ2-5,CSARDGTGQETQYF,TGCAGTGCTAGAGATGGGACAGGGCAAGAGACCCAGTACTTC
TRBD2,NA,TRBV6-6,TRBJ2-2,CASSAGANGELFF,TGTGCCAGCAGTGCGGGAGCGAACGGGGAGCTGTTTTTT
NA,NA,TRBV12-3/TRBV12-4,TRBJ1-6,CASSSIVGNSPLHF,TGTGCCAGCAGTTCTATTGTTGGGAATTCACCCCTCCACTTT
NA,many,TRBV7-3,TRBJ1-5,CASSPSVGQPQHF,TGTGCCAGCAGCCCCTCGGTCGGTCAGCCCCAGCATTTT
TRBD1,many,TRBV12-3/TRBV12-4,TRBJ2-2,CASSLDRAPNTGELFF,TGTGCCAGCAGTCTGGACAGGGCACCGAACACCGGGGAGCTGTTTTTT
TRBD1,NA,TRBV7-9,TRBJ1-1,CASSPPRDRENPNTEAFF,TGTGCCAGCAGCCCTCCCCGGGACAGGGAAAACCCGAACACTGAAGCTTTCTTT
NA,NA,TRBV4-3,TRBJ1-5,CASSPYRVSTQPQHF,TGCGCCAGCAGCCCTTACAGGGTTAGCACTCAGCCCCAGCATTTT
NA,NA,TRBV5-1,TRBJ2-2,CASSQGILAGELFF,TGCGCCAGCAGCCAGGGGATACTAGCCGGGGAGCTGTTTTTT
NA,many,TRBV7-9,TRBJ1-2,CASSMDSKNYGYTF,TGTGCCAGCAGCATGGACAGCAAGAACTATGGCTACACCTTC
TRBD2,many,TRBV6-4,TRBJ2-1,CASSGLAGGGNEQFF,TGTGCCAGCAGCGGACTAGCGGGGGGGGGCAATGAGCAGTTCTTC
NA,NA,TRBV6-2/TRBV6-3,TRBJ2-3,CASSYSDGTIGTSTDTQYF,TGTGCCAGCAGTTACTCGGATGGGACAATCGGGACTAGCACAGATACGCAGTATTTT
TRBD1,few,TRBV20-1,TRBJ1-2,CSARDRANYGYTF,TGCAGTGCTAGGGACAGGGCTAACTATGGCTACACCTTC
NA,NA,TRBV7-2,TRBJ1-2,CASSPEADTNYGYTF,TGTGCCAGCAGCCCGGAAGCCGACACTAACTATGGCTACACCTTC
NA,NA,TRBV19,TRBJ1-1,CASSFQGSEAFF,TGTGCCAGTAGTTTCCAGGGGTCTGAAGCTTTCTTT
TRBD2,NA,TRBV15,TRBJ2-7,CATSRTTGLAGGEQYF,TGTGCCACCAGCCGGACAACGGGACTAGCGGGAGGCGAGCAGTACTTC
NA,few,TRBV7-3,TRBJ1-5,CASSSDQDQPQHF,TGTGCCAGCAGTTCAGACCAGGATCAGCCCCAGCATTTT
TRBD2,few,TRBV5-6,TRBJ2-7,CASSSAGRESSYEQYF,TGTGCCAGCAGCTCCGCGGGGAGGGAGAGCTCCTACGAGCAGTACTTC
NA,few,TRBV6-6,TRBJ2-1,CASSFDRYNEQFF,TGTGCCAGCAGTTTCGACAGGTACAATGAGCAGTTCTTC
NA,few,TRBV6-2/TRBV6-3,TRBJ2-1,CASSYSIGLVAENEQFF,TGTGCCAGCAGTTACTCGATTGGGCTGGTTGCCGAAAATGAGCAGTTCTTC
NA,few,TRBV28,TRBJ1-1,CASSPPQQGETEAFF,TGTGCCAGCAGTCCCCCCCAACAGGGAGAGACTGAAGCTTTCTTT
NA,NA,TRBV11-2,TRBJ1-3,CASSFFSPGSSGNTIYF,TGTGCCAGCAGCTTTTTCAGCCCGGGGAGCTCTGGAAACACCATATATTTT
NA,many,TRBV11-3,TRBJ2-7,CASSLDEGVTYEQYF,TGTGCCAGCAGCTTGGACGAGGGAGTGACCTACGAGCAGTACTTC
TRBD1,many,TRBV7-2,TRBJ2-7,CASNVHRGSEQYF,TGTGCCAGCAACGTACACAGGGGCTCCGAGCAGTACTTC
TRBD2,few,TRBV3-1,TRBJ2-3,CASSQQRTSGRSPTDTQYF,TGTGCCAGCAGCCAACAGAGGACTAGCGGGAGGTCCCCCACAGATACGCAGTATTTT
TRBD1,NA,TRBV15,TRBJ2-3,CATSPLTGGGKDTQYF,TGTGCCACCAGCCCTCTGACAGGGGGAGGCAAAGATACGCAGTATTTT
NA,NA,TRBV7-9,TRBJ2-7,CASSLETSVANEQYF,TGTGCCAGCAGCTTAGAGACCTCGGTGGCAAACGAGCAGTACTTC
TRBD1,many,TRBV7-2,TRBJ1-2,CASSLGGQGAYGYTF,TGTGCCAGCAGCTTAGGGGGGCAGGGGGCCTATGGCTACACCTTC
NA,many,TRBV7-2,TRBJ1-1,CASSSSAITNTEAFF,TGTGCCAGCAGCTCCTCTGCTATAACGAACACTGAAGCTTTCTTT
NA,few,TRBV9,TRBJ2-5,CASSVATGGETQYF,TGTGCCAGCAGCGTAGCTACAGGTGGGGAGACCCAGTACTTC
NA,NA,TRBV6-6,TRBJ2-3,CASRVTGAPTDTQYF,TGTGCCAGCAGGGTTACGGGGGCCCCCACAGATACGCAGTATTTT
NA,few,TRBV7-2,TRBJ2-3,CASSLVGANTDTQYF,TGTGCCAGCAGCTTAGTGGGGGCCAACACAGATACGCAGTATTTT
NA,few,TRBV3-1,TRBJ2-7,CASSQLDEQYF,TGTGCCAGCAGCCAACTGGACGAGCAGTACTTC
NA,few,TRBV4-3,TRBJ2-1,CASSQPLSTPYNEQFF,TGCGCCAGCAGCCAACCTCTGAGTACCCCCTACAATGAGCAGTTCTTC
NA,few,TRBV6-6,TRBJ2-3,CASSQQKSGTATDTQYF,TGTGCCAGCAGCCAACAAAAATCCGGGACCGCCACAGATACGCAGTATTTT
NA,NA,TRBV5-6,TRBJ2-1,CASSYGTGSEQFF,TGTGCCAGCAGCTACGGGACTGGAAGTGAGCAGTTCTTC
NA,many,TRBV28,TRBJ2-1,CASSLLSSYNEQFF,TGTGCCAGCAGTTTATTAAGCTCCTACAATGAGCAGTTCTTC
TRBD2,many,TRBV12-3/TRBV12-4,TRBJ2-7,CASAVAGSSYEQYF,TGTGCCAGCGCCGTAGCGGGGAGCTCCTACGAGCAGTACTTC
NA,few,TRBV28,TRBJ2-7,CASRGNSYEQYF,TGTGCCAGCAGGGGCAACTCCTACGAGCAGTACTTC
NA,NA,TRBV2,TRBJ2-3,CASSSDPGASTDTQYF,TGTGCCAGCAGCTCAGACCCGGGGGCTAGCACAGATACGCAGTATTTT
NA,NA,TRBV6-2/TRBV6-3,TRBJ1-1,CASSYQPSPEAFF,TGTGCCAGCAGTTACCAACCCTCGCCTGAAGCTTTCTTT
NA,many,TRBV7-3,TRBJ1-6,CASSLNRYNSPLHF,TGTGCCAGCAGCTTAAACAGATATAATTCACCCCTCCACTTT
NA,few,TRBV27,TRBJ2-3,CASSRYPLGTDTQYF,TGTGCCAGCAGTCGTTACCCTCTCGGCACAGATACGCAGTATTTT
NA,many,TRBV7-2,TRBJ2-1,CASSLSRGFYNEQFF,TGTGCCAGCAGCTTATCCCGCGGGTTCTACAATGAGCAGTTCTTC
NA,NA,TRBV29-1,TRBJ2-1,CSARFLNEQFF,TGCAGCGCCCGATTTCTTAATGAGCAGTTCTTC
NA,NA,TRBV7-4,TRBJ2-2,CPSRELGNTGELFF,TGTCCCAGCAGGGAACTAGGAAACACCGGGGAGCTGTTTTTT
NA,many,TRBV7-2,TRBJ1-5,CASSLEVAAAGRQPQHF,TGTGCCAGCAGCTTAGAGGTTGCGGCGGCGGGTCGGCAGCCCCAGCATTTT